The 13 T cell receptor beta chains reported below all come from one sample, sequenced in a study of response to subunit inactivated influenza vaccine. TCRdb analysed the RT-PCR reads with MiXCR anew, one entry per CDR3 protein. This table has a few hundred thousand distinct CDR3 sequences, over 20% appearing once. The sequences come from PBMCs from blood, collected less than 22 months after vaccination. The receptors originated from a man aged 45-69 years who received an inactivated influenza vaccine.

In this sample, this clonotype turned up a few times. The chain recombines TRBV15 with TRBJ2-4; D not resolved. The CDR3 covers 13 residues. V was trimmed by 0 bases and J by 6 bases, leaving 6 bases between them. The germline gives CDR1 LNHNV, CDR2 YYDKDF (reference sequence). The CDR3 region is CATSRDKPNIQYF. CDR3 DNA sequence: TGTGCCACCAGCAGAGATAAGCCAAACATTCAGTACTTC.

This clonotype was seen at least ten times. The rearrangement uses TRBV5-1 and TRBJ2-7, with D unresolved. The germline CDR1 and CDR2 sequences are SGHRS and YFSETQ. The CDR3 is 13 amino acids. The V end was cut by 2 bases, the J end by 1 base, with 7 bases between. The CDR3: CASSFGVSYEQYF. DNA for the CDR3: TGCGCCAGCAGCTTCGGTGTTTCCTACGAGCAGTACTTC. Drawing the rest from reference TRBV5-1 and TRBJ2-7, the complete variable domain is KAGVTQTPRYLIKTRGQQVTLSCSPISGHRSVSWYQQTPGQGLQFLFEYFSETQRNKGNFPGRFSGRQFSNSRSEMNVSTLELGDSALYLCASSFGVSYEQYFGPGTRLTVT.

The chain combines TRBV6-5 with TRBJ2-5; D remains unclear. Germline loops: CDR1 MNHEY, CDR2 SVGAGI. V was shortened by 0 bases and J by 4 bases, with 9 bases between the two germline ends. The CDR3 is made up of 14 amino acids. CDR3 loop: CASSYSGRLETQYF. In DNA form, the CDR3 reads TGTGCCAGCAGTTACTCGGGCAGGTTAGAGACCCAGTACTTC.

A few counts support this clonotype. The CDR3 coding sequence is TGTGCCTGGAGTGTCGGCCCTGGAAACACCATATATTTT. Its protein product is CAWSVGPGNTIYF. The V gene is TRBV30, the J gene TRBJ1-3; D is unresolved. CDR3 length: 13 residues. CDR1 GTSNPN and CDR2 SVGIG come from the germline V gene (reference sequence). V gave up 0 bases and J gave up 2 bases, with 5 bases separating them.

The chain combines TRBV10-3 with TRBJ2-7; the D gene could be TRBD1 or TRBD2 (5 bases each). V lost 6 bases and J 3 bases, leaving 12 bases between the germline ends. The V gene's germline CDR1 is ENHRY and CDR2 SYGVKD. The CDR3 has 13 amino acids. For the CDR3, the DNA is TGTGCCATCAGAACCGGGACGGACTACGAGCAGTACTTC. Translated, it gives CAIRTGTDYEQYF.

CDR3 nucleotides: TGTGCCAGCAGTTTGATGCGAAGGAGGGGTATCGACGAGCAGTACTTC. It codes for CASSLMRRRGIDEQYF. This chain uses TRBV28 with TRBJ2-7, with TRBD2 as a possible D gene (6 bases). The germline gives CDR1 MDHEN, CDR2 SYDVKM. The CDR3 extends over 16 amino acids. V lost 3 bases to trimming and J lost 5 bases, with 20 bases between them. Variable domain in full (rest from reference TRBV28 and TRBJ2-7): DVKVTQSSRYLVKRTGEKVFLECVQDMDHENMFWYRQDPGLGLRLIYFSYDVKMKEKGDIPEGYSVSREKKERFSLILESASTNQTSMYLCASSLMRRRGIDEQYFGPGTRLTVT.

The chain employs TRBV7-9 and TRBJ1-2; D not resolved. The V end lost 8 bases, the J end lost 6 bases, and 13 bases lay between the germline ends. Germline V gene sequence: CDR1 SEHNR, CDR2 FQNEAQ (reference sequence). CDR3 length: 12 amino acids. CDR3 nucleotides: TGTGCCAGCTCGAGAGGAGAGAATGGCTACACCTTC. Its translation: CASSRGENGYTF.

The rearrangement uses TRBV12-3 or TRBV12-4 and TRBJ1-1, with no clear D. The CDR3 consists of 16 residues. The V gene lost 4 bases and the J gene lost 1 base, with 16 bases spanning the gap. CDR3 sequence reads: CASSSGLRVENTEAFF. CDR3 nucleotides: TGTGCCAGCAGTTCTGGTCTCCGCGTTGAGAACACTGAAGCTTTCTTT.

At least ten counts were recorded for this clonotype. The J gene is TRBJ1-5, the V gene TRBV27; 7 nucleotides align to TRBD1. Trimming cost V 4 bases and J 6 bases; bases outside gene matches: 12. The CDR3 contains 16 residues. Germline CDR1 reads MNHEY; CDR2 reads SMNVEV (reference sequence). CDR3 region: CASSSRLTGRRQPQHF. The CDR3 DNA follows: TGTGCCAGCAGTTCCCGATTGACAGGGCGGCGTCAGCCCCAGCATTTT.

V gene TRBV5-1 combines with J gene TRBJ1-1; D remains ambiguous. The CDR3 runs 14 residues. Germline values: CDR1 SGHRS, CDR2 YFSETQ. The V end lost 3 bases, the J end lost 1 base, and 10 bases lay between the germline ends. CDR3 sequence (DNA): TGCGCCAGCAGCTCGAAGACGGAGAACACTGAAGCTTTCTTT. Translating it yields CASSSKTENTEAFF. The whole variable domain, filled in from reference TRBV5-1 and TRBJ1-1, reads KAGVTQTPRYLIKTRGQQVTLSCSPISGHRSVSWYQQTPGQGLQFLFEYFSETQRNKGNFPGRFSGRQFSNSRSEMNVSTLELGDSALYLCASSSKTENTEAFFGQGTRLTVV.

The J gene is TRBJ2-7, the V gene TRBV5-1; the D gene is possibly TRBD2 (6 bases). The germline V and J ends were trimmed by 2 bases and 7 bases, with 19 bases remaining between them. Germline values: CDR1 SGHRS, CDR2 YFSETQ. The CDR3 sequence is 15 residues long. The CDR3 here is CASSLGPGTAGEQYF. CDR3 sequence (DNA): TGCGCCAGCAGCTTAGGACCCGGGACCGCGGGAGAGCAGTACTTC.

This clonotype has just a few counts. The CDR3 is CASRTVNNEKLFF. The CDR3 nucleotides are TGTGCCAGTCGGACAGTGAATAATGAAAAACTGTTTTTT. V usage is TRBV6-1 and J usage is TRBJ1-4; weak D call: TRBD1 (6 bases). The germline V and J ends were trimmed by 9 bases and 4 bases, with 12 bases remaining between them. Germline V gives CDR1 MNHNS, CDR2 SASEGT. The CDR3 spans 13 residues.

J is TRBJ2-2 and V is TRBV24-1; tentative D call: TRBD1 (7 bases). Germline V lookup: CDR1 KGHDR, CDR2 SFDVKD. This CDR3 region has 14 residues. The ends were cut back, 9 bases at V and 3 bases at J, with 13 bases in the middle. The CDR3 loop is CATGGTAYTGELFF. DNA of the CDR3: TGTGCCACCGGCGGGACAGCCTACACCGGGGAGCTGTTTTTT.